The sample holds a few counts of the clone carrying this T cell receptor beta chain. It was with 60 Vbeta and 13 Jbeta primers that the PCR ran. The assay was immunoSEQ multiplex PCR, and TCRdb's table has in-frame clones only and misses some. The table includes 150,000 to 200,000 clones, about four fifths detected once. The V and J ends lost 4 bases and 0 bases respectively, with 12 bases between them. In germline, CDR1 is MNHEY, CDR2 SVGAGI. The CDR3 runs to 15 residues. The data derive from a study of cytomegalovirus exposure and HLA in healthy donors. The rearrangement joins TRBV6-5 to TRBJ1-1; a weak D match, TRBD1 (6 bases). This TCR derives from a man aged 50 to 59 in good health and CMV-seropositive. The sample comprised PBMCs. The CDR3 spells CASSFDRNMNTEAFF. CDR3 DNA sequence: TGTGCCAGCAGTTTTGACAGGAACATGAACACTGAAGCTTTCTTT.